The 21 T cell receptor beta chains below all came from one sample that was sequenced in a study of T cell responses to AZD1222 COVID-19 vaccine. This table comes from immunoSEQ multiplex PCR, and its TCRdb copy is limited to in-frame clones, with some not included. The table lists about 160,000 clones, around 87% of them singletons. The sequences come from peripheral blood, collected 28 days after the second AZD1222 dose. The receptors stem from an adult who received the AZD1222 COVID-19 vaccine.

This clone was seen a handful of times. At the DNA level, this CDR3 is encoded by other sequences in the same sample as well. The CDR3 loop is CASSQDRTGELFF. The CDR3 DNA sequence: TGCGCCAGCAGCCAAGACAGGACCGGGGAGCTGTTTTTT. The V gene is TRBV4-3, the J gene TRBJ2-2; D is unresolved. Trimming stripped 0 bases from V and 5 bases from J, with 4 bases between. CDR1 and CDR2 from the germline V gene are LGHNA and YSLEER. The CDR3 sequence is 13 residues long.

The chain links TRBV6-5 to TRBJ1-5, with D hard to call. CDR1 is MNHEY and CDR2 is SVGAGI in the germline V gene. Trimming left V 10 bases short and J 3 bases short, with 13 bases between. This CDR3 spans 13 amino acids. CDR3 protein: CATGGVDNQPQHF. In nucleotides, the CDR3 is TGTGCCACGGGCGGGGTAGACAATCAGCCCCAGCATTTT.

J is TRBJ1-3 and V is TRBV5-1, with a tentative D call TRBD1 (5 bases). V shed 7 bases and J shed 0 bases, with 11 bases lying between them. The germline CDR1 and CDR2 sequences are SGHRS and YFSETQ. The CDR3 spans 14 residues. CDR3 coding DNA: TGCGCCAGCTCCGAGGGGACCTCTGGAAACACCATATATTTT. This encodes CASSEGTSGNTIYF.

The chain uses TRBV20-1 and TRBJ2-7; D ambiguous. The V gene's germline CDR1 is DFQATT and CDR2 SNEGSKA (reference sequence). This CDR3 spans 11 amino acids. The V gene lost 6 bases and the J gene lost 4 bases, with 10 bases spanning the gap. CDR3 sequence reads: CSAKMGYEQYF. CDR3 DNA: TGCAGTGCCAAGATGGGTTACGAGCAGTACTTC.

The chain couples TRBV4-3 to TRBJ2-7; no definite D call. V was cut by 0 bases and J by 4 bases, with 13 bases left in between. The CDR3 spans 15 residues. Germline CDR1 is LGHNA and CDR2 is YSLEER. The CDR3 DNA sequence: TGCGCCAGCAGCCAAGATATCGGCAGAGTGTACGAGCAGTACTTC. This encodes CASSQDIGRVYEQYF.

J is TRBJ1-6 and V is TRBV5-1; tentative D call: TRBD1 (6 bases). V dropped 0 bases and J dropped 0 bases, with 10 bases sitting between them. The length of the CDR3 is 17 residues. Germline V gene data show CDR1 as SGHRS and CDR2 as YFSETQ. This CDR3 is CASSLGGGSSYNSPLHF. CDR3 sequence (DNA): TGCGCCAGCAGCTTGGGAGGGGGGAGCTCCTATAATTCACCCCTCCACTTT.

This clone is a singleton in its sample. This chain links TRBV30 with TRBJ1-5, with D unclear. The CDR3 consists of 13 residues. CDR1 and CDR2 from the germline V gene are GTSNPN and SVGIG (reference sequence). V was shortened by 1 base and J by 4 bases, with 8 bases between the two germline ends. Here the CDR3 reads CAWSARSNQPQHF. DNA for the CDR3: TGTGCCTGGAGTGCCAGGTCAAATCAGCCCCAGCATTTT.

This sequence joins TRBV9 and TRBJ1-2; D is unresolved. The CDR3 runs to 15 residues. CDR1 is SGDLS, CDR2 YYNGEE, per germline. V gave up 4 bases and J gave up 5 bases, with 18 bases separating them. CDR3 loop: CASSPIGLWGYGYTF. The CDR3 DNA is TGTGCCAGCAGCCCTATCGGGCTCTGGGGTTATGGCTACACCTTC.

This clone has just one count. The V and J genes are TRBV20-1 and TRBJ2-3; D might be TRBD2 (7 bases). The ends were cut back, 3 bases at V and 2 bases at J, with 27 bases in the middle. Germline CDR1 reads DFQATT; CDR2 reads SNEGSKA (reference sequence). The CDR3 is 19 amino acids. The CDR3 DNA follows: TGCAGTGCTAGTGTAACTCGCGGGGGCGACCTGCGCAACACAGATACGCAGTATTTT. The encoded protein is CSASVTRGGDLRNTDTQYF.

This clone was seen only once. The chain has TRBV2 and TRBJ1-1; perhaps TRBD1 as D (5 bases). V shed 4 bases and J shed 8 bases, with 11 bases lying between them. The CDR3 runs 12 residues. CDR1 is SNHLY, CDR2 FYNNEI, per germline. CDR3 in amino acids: CASSGGFVEAFF. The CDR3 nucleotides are TGTGCCAGCAGTGGGGGGTTCGTGGAAGCTTTCTTT. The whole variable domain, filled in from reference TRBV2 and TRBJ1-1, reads EPEVTQTPSHQVTQMGQEVILRCVPISNHLYFYWYRQILGQKVEFLVSFYNNEISEKSEIFDDQFSVERPDGSNFTLKIRSTKLEDSAMYFCASSGGFVEAFFGQGTRLTVV.

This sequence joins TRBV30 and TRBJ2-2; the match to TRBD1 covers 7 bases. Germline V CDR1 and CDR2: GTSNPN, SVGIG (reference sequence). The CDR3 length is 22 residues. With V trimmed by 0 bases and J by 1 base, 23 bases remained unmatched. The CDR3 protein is CAWSVEWSWMPDRVKNTGELFF. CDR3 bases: TGTGCCTGGAGTGTAGAGTGGTCGTGGATGCCCGACAGGGTTAAGAACACCGGGGAGCTGTTTTTT. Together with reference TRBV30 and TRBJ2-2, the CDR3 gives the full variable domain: SQTIHQWPATLVQPVGSPLSLECTVEGTSNPNLYWYRQAAGRGLQLLFYSVGIGQISSEVPQNLSASRPQDRQFILSSKKLLLSDSGFYLCAWSVEWSWMPDRVKNTGELFFGEGSRLTVL.

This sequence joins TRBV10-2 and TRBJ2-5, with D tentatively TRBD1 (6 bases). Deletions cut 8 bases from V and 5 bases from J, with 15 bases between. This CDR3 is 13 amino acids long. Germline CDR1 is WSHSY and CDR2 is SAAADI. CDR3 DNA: TGCGCCAGCGGTGGAGGTCAGGGGGAGACCCAGTACTTC. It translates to CASGGGQGETQYF.

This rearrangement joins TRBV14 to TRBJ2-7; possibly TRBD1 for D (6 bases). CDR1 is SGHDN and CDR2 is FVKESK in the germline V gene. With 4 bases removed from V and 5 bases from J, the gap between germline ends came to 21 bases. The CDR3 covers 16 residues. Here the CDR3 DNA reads TGTGCCAGCAGCCGTACCCCGGCGACAGGTTTACACGAGCAGTACTTC. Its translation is CASSRTPATGLHEQYF.

This CDR3 is CASSWGQNIEAFF. CDR3 DNA sequence: TGCGCCAGCAGCTGGGGACAGAATATTGAAGCTTTCTTT. The V and J genes are TRBV5-1 and TRBJ1-1, with TRBD1 matching 7 bases. Germline trimming cut 3 bases from V and 7 bases from J; bases unmatched to any gene: 6. The CDR3 contains 13 residues. Germline loops: CDR1 SGHRS, CDR2 YFSETQ.

The CDR3 nucleotides are TGCGCCAGCAGCCAAGTTACAGGGCATTATAATTCACCCCTCCACTTT. Translated, it gives CASSQVTGHYNSPLHF. The rearrangement links TRBV4-1 to TRBJ1-6, with D possibly being TRBD1 (6 bases). The CDR3 covers 16 residues. CDR1 and CDR2 from the germline V gene are MGHRA and YSYEKL. V was shortened by 1 base and J by 4 bases, with 11 bases between the two germline ends.

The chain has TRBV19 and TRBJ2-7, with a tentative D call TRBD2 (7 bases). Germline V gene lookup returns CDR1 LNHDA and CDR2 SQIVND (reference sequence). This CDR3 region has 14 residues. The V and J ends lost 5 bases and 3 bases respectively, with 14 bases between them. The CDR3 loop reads CASSAGGANYEQYF. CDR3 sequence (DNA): TGTGCCAGTAGTGCTGGGGGGGCGAACTACGAGCAGTACTTC.

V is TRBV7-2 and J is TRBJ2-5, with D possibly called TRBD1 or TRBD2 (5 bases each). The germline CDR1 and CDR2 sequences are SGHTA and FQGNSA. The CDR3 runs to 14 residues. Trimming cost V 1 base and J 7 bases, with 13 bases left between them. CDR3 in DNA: TGTGCCAGCAGCTTAGTCTGGGATGGGGGGACCCAGTACTTC. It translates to CASSLVWDGGTQYF.

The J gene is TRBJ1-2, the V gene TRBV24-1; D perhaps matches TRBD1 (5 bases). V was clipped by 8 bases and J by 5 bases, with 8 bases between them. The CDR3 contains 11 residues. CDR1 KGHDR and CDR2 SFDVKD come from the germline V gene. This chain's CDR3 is CATKGTYGYTF. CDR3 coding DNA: TGTGCCACCAAGGGGACTTATGGCTACACCTTC.

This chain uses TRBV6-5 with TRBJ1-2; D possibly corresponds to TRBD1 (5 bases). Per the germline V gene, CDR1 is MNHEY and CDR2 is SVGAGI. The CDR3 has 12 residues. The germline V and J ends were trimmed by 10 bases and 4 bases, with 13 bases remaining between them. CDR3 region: CATAGDRYGYTF. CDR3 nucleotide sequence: TGTGCCACCGCGGGGGACCGCTATGGCTACACCTTC.

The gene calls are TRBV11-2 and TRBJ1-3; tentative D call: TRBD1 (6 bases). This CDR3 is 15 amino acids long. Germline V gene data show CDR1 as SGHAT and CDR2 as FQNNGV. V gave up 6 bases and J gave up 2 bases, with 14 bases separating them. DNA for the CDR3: TGTGCCAGCAGGAAAGGGGGGAGTCCTGGAAACACCATATATTTT. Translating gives CASRKGGSPGNTIYF.

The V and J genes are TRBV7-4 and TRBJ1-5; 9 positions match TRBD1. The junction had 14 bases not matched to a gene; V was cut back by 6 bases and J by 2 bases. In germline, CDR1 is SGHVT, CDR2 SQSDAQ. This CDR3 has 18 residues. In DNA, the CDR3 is TGTGCCAGCAGGTCGTCCCGGGACAGGGAACCGGGCAATCAGCCCCAGCATTTT. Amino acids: CASRSSRDREPGNQPQHF.